This TCR beta chain is from a study of CD8 T cells in Susac syndrome. RNA, at about 0.5 to 1 ug, was reverse transcribed with random hexamers. Multiplex immunoSEQ PCR targeted 54 Vbeta and 13 Jbeta TCR beta segments. TCRdb reprocessed the immunoSEQ multiplex PCR reads with MiXCR, giving one entry per CDR3 protein. The sample has under 200,000 distinct CDR3 sequences; 85% to 95% are singletons. This CDR3 comprises 14 residues. Trimming pared 2 bases from V and 6 bases from J, leaving 13 bases between. The germline CDR1 and CDR2 sequences are GTSNPN and SVGIG (reference sequence). This chain connects TRBV30 to TRBJ2-2; weak D call: TRBD2 (6 bases). Sequencing was performed on CD4+ T cells from PBMCs. The clonotype was recovered from a human donor in good health. CDR3 in DNA: TGTGCCTGGAGTCCAAAAACGGGGGCCGGGGAGCTGTTTTTT. Its translation: CAWSPKTGAGELFF. The whole variable domain, remainder taken from reference TRBV30 and TRBJ2-2, is SQTIHQWPATLVQPVGSPLSLECTVEGTSNPNLYWYRQAAGRGLQLLFYSVGIGQISSEVPQNLSASRPQDRQFILSSKKLLLSDSGFYLCAWSPKTGAGELFFGEGSRLTVL.